The T cell receptor beta chain described here comes from a study of cytomegalovirus exposure and HLA in healthy donors. Study-level points and caveats: There were reportedly fewer N-insertions in an Asian-associated ancestry cluster than the approximately 670-donor mean, in a later analysis. Highest at DRB1 and lowest at HLA-C, TCR association rates differed among HLA loci in a later analysis.

Points on this clone: The target antigen is unknown.

V was pared by 4 bases and J by 7 bases, with 11 bases between. The CDR3 length is 13 residues. Per germline, CDR1 GTSNPN and CDR2 SVGIG (reference sequence). PCR employed 60 Vbeta and 13 Jbeta primers. Clones were read by immunoSEQ multiplex PCR, and TCRdb kept only the in-frame ones, dropping some. Of about 160,000 clones listed, roughly 80% are singletons. The source is a man in his fifties or sixties in good health and CMV-seropositive. The sequencing sample was made of PBMCs. The V call is TRBV30, the J call TRBJ1-6; D unclear. The DNA for the CDR3 is TGTGCCTGGAATCGAGGGCTCAATTCACCCCTCCACTTT. Protein product: CAWNRGLNSPLHF.